What follows is one T cell receptor (beta chain) and its context. The sample originates from a study of blood T cell repertoires in COVID-19. Study background: From the United States, Italy and Spain came samples of acute and convalescent COVID-19.

The data were produced by immunoSEQ multiplex PCR, yet TCRdb's version contains in-frame clones alone and is incomplete. The sample consists of 180,000 or so clones, around nine tenths of them appearing once. Germline V gene data show CDR1 as SGHTA and CDR2 as FQGNSA. This CDR3 has 14 amino acids. The V gene lost 0 bases and the J gene lost 9 bases, with 12 bases spanning the gap. The TCR was taken from a man between 70 and 80 years old with acute or convalescent COVID-19. This chain joins TRBV7-2 and TRBJ2-1; D is uncertain. The material sequenced was peripheral blood. This CDR3 reads CASSLAPTNSEQFF. The CDR3 DNA sequence: TGTGCCAGCAGCTTAGCCCCAACCAATAGTGAGCAGTTCTTC. Based on the CDR3 plus reference TRBV7-2 and TRBJ2-1, the full variable domain is GAGVSQSPSNKVTEKGKDVELRCDPISGHTALYWYRQSLGQGLEFLIYFQGNSAPDKSGLPSDRFSAERTGGSVSTLTIQRTQQEDSAVYLCASSLAPTNSEQFFGPGTRLTVL.